This is a list of T cell receptor beta chains from one sample in a study of cytotoxic CD8 clonotypes in ibrutinib-treated CLL. The method was immunoSEQ multiplex PCR; TCRdb's version includes in-frame clones alone and lacks a portion of them. This table holds some 200,000 clones, over 55% found once. The sequencing here drew on PBMCs, taken after 24 months of ibrutinib treatment. These receptors all stem from a human donor with chronic lymphocytic leukemia. Each CDR3 is given without its conserved first and last residue. Fields, in order: J gene, V gene, CDR3 protein.

J gene: TRBJ1-3; V gene: TRBV6-9; CDR3 protein: ASSYGTPGNTIY
J gene: TRBJ2-5; V gene: TRBV6-5; CDR3 protein: ASGRGLQETQY
J gene: TRBJ2-5; V gene: TRBV7-9; CDR3 protein: ASSYGQEKQETQY
J gene: TRBJ2-7; V gene: TRBV4-3; CDR3 protein: ASSQNRDSHSYEQY
J gene: TRBJ2-3; V gene: TRBV29-1; CDR3 protein: IPGSADGLETDTQY
J gene: TRBJ2-1; V gene: TRBV14; CDR3 protein: ASSREESSYNEQF
J gene: TRBJ2-5; V gene: TRBV19; CDR3 protein: ASLEGAGETQY
J gene: TRBJ1-5; V gene: TRBV6-5; CDR3 protein: ASSYKRSNQPQH
J gene: TRBJ2-1; V gene: TRBV4-1; CDR3 protein: ASSQDLSSYNEQF
J gene: TRBJ2-7; V gene: TRBV11-2; CDR3 protein: ASSVFGGVAYEQY
J gene: TRBJ2-5; V gene: TRBV5-1; CDR3 protein: ASSARGPETQY
J gene: TRBJ2-7; V gene: TRBV27; CDR3 protein: ASSLGGDSYEQY
J gene: TRBJ2-7; V gene: TRBV7-2; CDR3 protein: ASSPGLAGDEQY
J gene: TRBJ2-2; V gene: TRBV10-3; CDR3 protein: AIRPGQGWTGELF
J gene: TRBJ2-7; V gene: TRBV4-1; CDR3 protein: ASSQVLAATYEQY
J gene: TRBJ2-7; V gene: TRBV28; CDR3 protein: ASISSYEQY
J gene: TRBJ1-2; V gene: TRBV6-1; CDR3 protein: ASSEEYRADYGYT
J gene: TRBJ2-2; V gene: TRBV27; CDR3 protein: ASTISDRGGSGELF
J gene: TRBJ1-1; V gene: TRBV7-6; CDR3 protein: ASSSTSGGEAF
J gene: TRBJ2-7; V gene: TRBV7-2; CDR3 protein: ASSGTGPPYEQY
J gene: TRBJ2-7; V gene: TRBV28; CDR3 protein: ASTPWTSPYEQY
J gene: TRBJ1-2; V gene: TRBV2; CDR3 protein: ASSSQSYGYT
J gene: TRBJ1-5; V gene: TRBV5-1; CDR3 protein: ASRSNSNQPQH
J gene: TRBJ1-3; V gene: TRBV27; CDR3 protein: ASSPSLSGNTIY
J gene: TRBJ1-3; V gene: TRBV30; CDR3 protein: AWSVTGPSSGNTIY
J gene: TRBJ2-1; V gene: TRBV13; CDR3 protein: ASSSLWREGGWRF
J gene: TRBJ2-2; V gene: TRBV15; CDR3 protein: ATSVDRGLVGELF
J gene: TRBJ2-5; V gene: TRBV4-3; CDR3 protein: ASSQAAFQETQY
J gene: TRBJ2-2; V gene: TRBV18; CDR3 protein: ASSPRGGDTNTGELF
J gene: TRBJ2-7; V gene: TRBV7-2; CDR3 protein: ASSPRGVSYEQY
J gene: TRBJ1-5; V gene: TRBV2; CDR3 protein: ASSENMSNQPQH
J gene: TRBJ1-5; V gene: TRBV7-2; CDR3 protein: ASSLSWFNQPQH
J gene: TRBJ2-5; V gene: TRBV30; CDR3 protein: AWSVLQGASETQY
J gene: TRBJ2-4; V gene: TRBV11-2; CDR3 protein: ASSSWDGGAKNIQY
J gene: TRBJ2-1; V gene: TRBV30; CDR3 protein: AWGTSFYNEQF
J gene: TRBJ2-1; V gene: TRBV27; CDR3 protein: ASSTQPPSSYNEQF
J gene: TRBJ2-5; V gene: TRBV5-4; CDR3 protein: ASSLGRTGLRETQY
J gene: TRBJ2-1; V gene: TRBV27; CDR3 protein: ASSKPGTGVQF
J gene: TRBJ2-7; V gene: TRBV7-9; CDR3 protein: ASSFGGSGNEQY
J gene: TRBJ2-3; V gene: TRBV4-3; CDR3 protein: ASSPSGFGTSGSSTDTQY
J gene: TRBJ2-7; V gene: TRBV25-1; CDR3 protein: ASSERQGEAGQY
J gene: TRBJ1-2; V gene: TRBV9; CDR3 protein: ASSVADRGDGYT
J gene: TRBJ2-7; V gene: TRBV7-3; CDR3 protein: ASSLDGSYEQY
J gene: TRBJ2-5; V gene: TRBV30; CDR3 protein: AWSTTGGAETQY
J gene: TRBJ1-4; V gene: TRBV19; CDR3 protein: ASSIQGGPTNEKLF
J gene: TRBJ2-6; V gene: TRBV19; CDR3 protein: ASSIPAGGMGANVLT
J gene: TRBJ2-1; V gene: TRBV9; CDR3 protein: ASSRAGGPANEQF
J gene: TRBJ2-3; V gene: TRBV5-1; CDR3 protein: ASSFGEGLDTQY
J gene: TRBJ2-1; V gene: TRBV4-2; CDR3 protein: ASSHPAGIRDSYNEQF
J gene: TRBJ1-1; V gene: TRBV4-3; CDR3 protein: ASSQGALMNTEAF
J gene: TRBJ1-4; V gene: TRBV30; CDR3 protein: AWSLKASIQGVTQKLF
J gene: TRBJ2-5; V gene: TRBV5-4; CDR3 protein: AAAAGEFSETQY
J gene: TRBJ1-2; V gene: TRBV27; CDR3 protein: ASSSLQGVVLGYGYT
J gene: TRBJ1-2; V gene: TRBV5-1; CDR3 protein: ASSLVVGTDFRDNYGYT
J gene: TRBJ2-7; V gene: TRBV5-5; CDR3 protein: ASSPGLEGIHEQY
J gene: TRBJ1-1; V gene: TRBV11-2; CDR3 protein: ASSFGTANTEAF